One sample yielded the 31 T cell receptor beta chains listed below, sequenced in a study of blood T cell repertoires in COVID-19. Using immunoSEQ multiplex PCR, the repertoire was profiled, and TCRdb retains in-frame clones only, with some absent. The profile covers tens of thousands of clones, with 75% to 90% appearing a single time and approximately 5% taken by the ten largest. The sample was peripheral blood. Every receptor here comes from a man over 45 with active COVID-19.

V gene TRBV6-2 or TRBV6-3 combines with J gene TRBJ1-2, with TRBD1 matching 8 bases. Losses at the gene ends were 4 bases for V and 2 bases for J; bases not matched to a gene: 9. There are 16 residues in the CDR3. The germline CDR1 and CDR2 sequences are MNHEY and SVGEGT. CDR3 in DNA: TGTGCCAGCAGTTTCCGGGACAGGATTTTCAACTATGGCTACACCTTC. This sequence encodes CASSFRDRIFNYGYTF.

The chain carries TRBV28 and TRBJ2-2; no firm D call. This CDR3 is 19 amino acids long. V gave up 5 bases and J gave up 0 bases, with 22 bases separating them. Germline V lookup: CDR1 MDHEN, CDR2 SYDVKM. The CDR3 bases are TGTGCCAGCAGTGACTCTTATAGTACACGATTCTCGAACACCGGGGAGCTGTTTTTT. This codes for CASSDSYSTRFSNTGELFF.

The chain uses TRBV6-2 or TRBV6-3 and TRBJ1-2, with D uncertain. CDR3 size: 14 residues. The V end was cut by 2 bases, the J end by 4 bases, with 11 bases between. Germline lookup yields CDR1 MNHEY and CDR2 SVGEGT. The CDR3, as DNA: TGTGCCAGCAGTTACGACGGACTCACCTATGGCTACACCTTC. Its protein product is CASSYDGLTYGYTF.

The CDR3 protein is CASSTRETQYF. CDR3 bases: TGTGCCAGCAGCACGAGAGAGACCCAGTACTTC. The V and J genes are TRBV6-5 and TRBJ2-5; no reliable D call. CDR3 length: 11 residues. V was shortened by 6 bases and J by 4 bases, with 6 bases between the two germline ends. Germline lookup yields CDR1 MNHEY and CDR2 SVGAGI.

This clone was observed a single time. This chain connects TRBV6-5 to TRBJ1-4; D call uncertain. The CDR3 has 14 amino acids. The V and J ends lost 1 base and 4 bases respectively, with 7 bases between them. CDR1 is MNHEY, CDR2 SVGAGI, per germline. The CDR3 is CASSYYSFNEKLFF. DNA for the CDR3: TGTGCCAGCAGTTACTACAGCTTTAATGAAAAACTGTTTTTT.

CDR3 sequence: CASTSTSGGYTF. CDR3 DNA sequence: TGTGCCAGCACCTCGACAAGTGGAGGCTACACCTTC. The rearrangement joins TRBV28 to TRBJ1-2; D not resolved. Per germline, CDR1 MDHEN and CDR2 SYDVKM. CDR3 length equals 12 residues. The V end lost 7 bases, the J end lost 8 bases, and 14 bases lay between the germline ends.

This rearrangement joins TRBV28 to TRBJ1-4; tentatively, D is TRBD1 (5 bases). The CDR3 length is 17 residues. Germline values: CDR1 MDHEN, CDR2 SYDVKM. The V and J ends lost 1 base and 4 bases respectively, with 16 bases between them. The CDR3 reads CASSLSPGQGDNEKLFF. The CDR3 DNA reads as TGTGCCAGCAGTTTATCGCCCGGACAAGGGGATAATGAAAAACTGTTTTTT. The entire variable domain, with the rest obtained from reference TRBV28 and TRBJ1-4, is as follows: DVKVTQSSRYLVKRTGEKVFLECVQDMDHENMFWYRQDPGLGLRLIYFSYDVKMKEKGDIPEGYSVSREKKERFSLILESASTNQTSMYLCASSLSPGQGDNEKLFFGSGTQLSVL.

This chain links TRBV7-8 with TRBJ2-3, with 7 bases that match TRBD1. From germline, CDR1 is SGHVS and CDR2 FQNEAQ. The junction had 8 bases not matched to a gene; V was cut back by 2 bases and J by 3 bases. The CDR3 runs 16 residues. In DNA, the CDR3 is TGTGCCAGCAGCTTAAAACAGGGGTTTTTGACAGATACGCAGTATTTT. It translates to CASSLKQGFLTDTQYF.

The V and J genes are TRBV7-9 and TRBJ1-1; D remains ambiguous. CDR3 size: 13 residues. Trimming cost V 4 bases and J 5 bases, with 11 bases left between them. Germline CDR1 is SEHNR and CDR2 is FQNEAQ (reference sequence). The CDR3: CASSSEGRTEAFF. CDR3 nucleotides: TGTGCCAGCAGCTCCGAGGGAAGAACTGAAGCTTTCTTT.

This clone appeared a single time. CDR3 region: CASRGGASYEQYF. CDR3 DNA: TGTGCCAGCAGGGGAGGGGCTTCCTACGAGCAGTACTTC. V is TRBV28 and J is TRBJ2-7; TRBD2 matches at 7 bases. Unmatched junction bases numbered 3, after V lost 6 bases and J lost 1 base. Germline CDR1 is MDHEN and CDR2 is SYDVKM. This CDR3 is built from 13 residues.

The genes are TRBV7-9 and TRBJ1-4; D is perhaps TRBD1 (5 bases). The CDR3 extends over 15 amino acids. V gave up 1 base and J gave up 7 bases, with 13 bases separating them. CDR1 and CDR2 from the germline V gene are SEHNR and FQNEAQ (reference sequence). The CDR3 sequence is CASSLVSGKTEKLFF. The CDR3 bases are TGTGCCAGCAGCTTAGTGTCAGGGAAGACTGAAAAACTGTTTTTT.

The J gene is TRBJ2-3, the V gene TRBV30; TRBD2 might be the D (5 bases). The length of the CDR3 is 14 residues. The V gene's germline CDR1 is GTSNPN and CDR2 SVGIG (reference sequence). Trimming pared 3 bases from V and 1 base from J, leaving 11 bases between. The CDR3, as DNA: TGTGCCTGGAGATCGAGGGATCGCACAGATACGCAGTATTTT. It translates to CAWRSRDRTDTQYF.

The chain employs TRBV19 and TRBJ2-7; 13 positions agree with TRBD2. The length of the CDR3 is 16 residues. J gave up 6 bases and V 5 bases, and 10 bases lay outside the gene matches. CDR1 and CDR2 from the germline V gene are LNHDA and SQIVND (reference sequence). The CDR3 region is CASSARTSGSSREQYF. As DNA, the CDR3 is TGTGCCAGTAGTGCCCGGACTAGCGGGAGCTCCCGCGAGCAGTACTTC.

The V call is TRBV5-1, the J call TRBJ2-1; tentative D call: TRBD1 (5 bases). CDR3 length equals 14 residues. V gave up 1 base and J gave up 6 bases, with 11 bases separating them. Germline CDR1 SGHRS, CDR2 YFSETQ. The CDR3 here is CASSLPTGPNEQFF. The CDR3 DNA reads TGCGCCAGCAGCTTGCCCACAGGACCCAATGAGCAGTTCTTC. Full variable domain (outside the CDR3, taken from reference TRBV5-1 and TRBJ2-1): KAGVTQTPRYLIKTRGQQVTLSCSPISGHRSVSWYQQTPGQGLQFLFEYFSETQRNKGNFPGRFSGRQFSNSRSEMNVSTLELGDSALYLCASSLPTGPNEQFFGPGTRLTVL.

This chain uses TRBV7-8 with TRBJ2-2, with 7 bases identical to TRBD1. Germline CDR1 SGHVS, CDR2 FQNEAQ. CDR3 length: 16 amino acids. The ends lost 3 bases at V and 1 base at J; junction bases unmatched: 5. DNA for the CDR3: TGTGCCAGCAGCTTCAGGACAGGAAAGAACACCGGGGAGCTGTTTTTT. It translates to CASSFRTGKNTGELFF.

The gene calls are TRBV7-2 and TRBJ2-3, with D tentatively TRBD1 (7 bases). Deletions cut 1 base from V and 3 bases from J, with 11 bases between. Germline CDR1 SGHTA, CDR2 FQGNSA. The CDR3 length is 15 residues. The CDR3, as DNA: TGTGCCAGCAGCTTAGTCAGGGGGGTGACAGATACGCAGTATTTT. Encoded protein: CASSLVRGVTDTQYF. Complete variable domain (other parts from reference TRBV7-2 and TRBJ2-3): GAGVSQSPSNKVTEKGKDVELRCDPISGHTALYWYRQSLGQGLEFLIYFQGNSAPDKSGLPSDRFSAERTGGSVSTLTIQRTQQEDSAVYLCASSLVRGVTDTQYFGPGTRLTVL.

This clone showed up just a few times. The CDR3 sequence: CASSVLAGGPLEQFF. CDR3 DNA sequence: TGTGCCAGCAGCGTTTTAGCGGGGGGGCCCCTTGAGCAGTTCTTC. The V gene is TRBV9, the J gene TRBJ2-1, with 11 nucleotides matching TRBD2. Germline assignment: CDR1 SGDLS and CDR2 YYNGEE. V was clipped by 2 bases and J by 9 bases; unmatched bases: 7. This CDR3 region has 15 residues.

The rearrangement uses TRBV30 and TRBJ2-2, with 11 bases identical to TRBD1. After removal of 0 bases from V and 5 bases from J, the junction contained 5 bases not matched to a gene. The germline V gene has CDR1 GTSNPN and CDR2 SVGIG (reference sequence). The CDR3 extends over 16 amino acids. CDR3 sequence: CAWSVIWDRGTGELFF. The DNA of the CDR3 is TGTGCCTGGAGTGTAATTTGGGACAGGGGGACCGGGGAGCTGTTTTTT.

The CDR3 is CVRSKWDIRLYSNQPQHF. The CDR3 DNA is TGTGTCAGAAGCAAATGGGACATTCGCCTTTATAGCAATCAGCCCCAGCATTTT. V usage is TRBV7-5 and J usage is TRBJ1-5; TRBD1 reflects the table's D call only, with no check against the DNA. TRBV7-5 is classified as a pseudogene. The CDR3 runs to 18 residues.

The CDR3 reads CAISAGTGNTGELFF. For the CDR3, the DNA is TGTGCCATCAGTGCCGGGACAGGGAACACCGGGGAGCTGTTTTTT. The chain couples TRBV10-3 to TRBJ2-2; 8 bases match TRBD1. The germline V gene encodes CDR1 ENHRY and CDR2 SYGVKD. J lost 1 base, V lost 4 bases, and 2 bases had no gene match. CDR3 length: 15 amino acids.

The chain is built from TRBV21-1 and TRBJ1-1. TRBV21-1 is assigned pseudogene status. The CDR3 runs 11 residues. CDR3 loop: CASSKYPGAFF. CDR3 DNA: TGTGCCAGCAGCAAATATCCGGGGGCTTTCTTT.

V is TRBV6-5 and J is TRBJ2-2; possibly TRBD2 for D (6 bases). This CDR3 spans 14 amino acids. CDR1 is MNHEY, CDR2 SVGAGI, per germline. The V gene lost 0 bases and the J gene lost 7 bases, with 9 bases spanning the gap. CDR3 amino acids: CASSYSWGGGELFF. In DNA, the CDR3 is TGTGCCAGCAGTTACTCGTGGGGAGGCGGGGAGCTGTTTTTT.

CDR3 amino acids: CASSWGDGTNYGYTF. The CDR3, as DNA: TGCGCCAGCAGCTGGGGGGACGGCACTAACTATGGCTACACCTTC. The V call is TRBV5-1, the J call TRBJ1-2; possible D gene TRBD1, 5 bases. CDR1 SGHRS and CDR2 YFSETQ come from the germline V gene. There are 15 residues in the CDR3. V was trimmed by 3 bases and J by 0 bases, leaving 12 bases between them.

This clone appeared a few times. V is TRBV19 and J is TRBJ2-1, with 9 bases identical to TRBD2. From germline, CDR1 is LNHDA and CDR2 SQIVND (reference sequence). V lost 5 bases to trimming and J lost 6 bases; unmatched junction nucleotides: 8. This CDR3 is built from 15 residues. CDR3 DNA: TGTGCCAGTAGTCCCTTAGCGGGAGAGCGCAATGAGCAGTTCTTC. Protein: CASSPLAGERNEQFF.

The J gene is TRBJ2-5, the V gene TRBV7-2; TRBD1 agrees at 7 bases. The V gene end was trimmed by 5 bases and the J gene end by 2 bases; junction bases not matched to a gene: 2. Per the germline V gene, CDR1 is SGHTA and CDR2 is FQGNSA. CDR3 length: 13 amino acids. CDR3 protein: CASSRDRQETQYF. The CDR3 nucleotides are TGTGCCAGCAGCCGGGACAGACAAGAGACCCAGTACTTC.

This clone came up a few times. The genes are TRBV30 and TRBJ2-7, with 8 bases identical to TRBD1. This CDR3 region has 16 residues. Trimming cost V 2 bases and J 3 bases; bases outside gene matches: 12. Germline values: CDR1 GTSNPN, CDR2 SVGIG (reference sequence). This CDR3 is CAWSTTWDRQGYEQYF. The CDR3 DNA follows: TGTGCCTGGAGTACCACCTGGGACAGGCAGGGCTACGAGCAGTACTTC.

V and J are TRBV5-4 and TRBJ2-2, with TRBD2 matching over 8 bases. J gave up 3 bases and V 3 bases, and 4 bases lay outside the gene matches. This CDR3 spans 15 amino acids. CDR1 SGHNT and CDR2 YYREEE come from the germline V gene (reference sequence). The CDR3 nucleotides read TGTGCCAGCAGCTCTCGGGGGGGCCACACCGGGGAGCTGTTTTTT. It translates to CASSSRGGHTGELFF. The entire variable domain, with the rest obtained from reference TRBV5-4 and TRBJ2-2, is as follows: ETGVTQSPTHLIKTRGQQVTLRCSSQSGHNTVSWYQQALGQGPQFIFQYYREEENGRGNFPPRFSGLQFPNYSSELNVNALELDDSALYLCASSSRGGHTGELFFGEGSRLTVL.

V gene TRBV5-1 combines with J gene TRBJ1-5; D perhaps matches TRBD1 (6 bases). V lost 4 bases to trimming and J lost 0 bases, with 20 bases between them. CDR1 is SGHRS and CDR2 is YFSETQ in the germline V gene. The CDR3 covers 18 residues. The CDR3 sequence: CASSLFPTGTNSNQPQHF. The CDR3 DNA is TGCGCCAGCAGCCTCTTCCCAACCGGGACAAATAGCAATCAGCCCCAGCATTTT.

The chain recombines TRBV5-8 with TRBJ1-1; maybe TRBD1 (5 bases). Trimming removed 0 bases at V and 4 bases at J, with 10 bases between. This CDR3 contains 14 residues. The germline gives CDR1 SGHTS, CDR2 YDEGEE. CDR3 DNA sequence: TGTGCCAGCAGCTTGGGACAGTCAGGCACTGAAGCTTTCTTT. Protein sequence: CASSLGQSGTEAFF.

The chain carries TRBV7-2 and TRBJ1-2; TRBD1 matches at 7 bases. With V trimmed by 3 bases and J by 8 bases, 6 bases remained unmatched. In germline, CDR1 is SGHTA, CDR2 FQGNSA. CDR3 length equals 13 residues. The CDR3 nucleotides are TGTGCCAGCAGCTTTGACAGGGCTAACGGCTACACCTTC. It yields the protein CASSFDRANGYTF.

This clone was counted a single time. The CDR3 coding sequence is TGTGCCAGCAGTGAACAGGGAGGTTCCTACGAGCAGTACTTC. Translation: CASSEQGGSYEQYF. V and J are TRBV6-1 and TRBJ2-7; weak D call: TRBD2 (6 bases). Germline CDR1 MNHNS, CDR2 SASEGT. Trimming stripped 2 bases from V and 1 base from J, with 9 bases between. The CDR3 covers 14 residues.